This T cell receptor beta chain was retrieved from a study of blood T cell repertoires in COVID-19. Trimming stripped 7 bases from V and 3 bases from J, with 20 bases between. The germline CDR1 and CDR2 sequences are MNHEY and SMNVEV (reference sequence). The CDR3 is 16 residues long. Per the authors' pipeline: Amplification of reference gene primers was used by the study to estimate nucleated cell counts. The table came from immunoSEQ multiplex PCR; TCRdb's copy has only in-frame clones and leaves some out. V, J and clone size are taken as reported in that table, and D and trimming were inferred from the DNA itself. The sample has about 300,000 clones, about nine tenths seen once.

This TCR derives from a woman aged 25 to 39 with COVID-19, enrolled during active disease. The specimen was peripheral blood. The genes are TRBV27 and TRBJ2-3; weak D call: TRBD1 (5 bases). Here the CDR3 DNA reads TGTGCCAGCAAACTCGCAGGGTTGGGTGGAACAGATACGCAGTATTTT. Translating gives CASKLAGLGGTDTQYF.